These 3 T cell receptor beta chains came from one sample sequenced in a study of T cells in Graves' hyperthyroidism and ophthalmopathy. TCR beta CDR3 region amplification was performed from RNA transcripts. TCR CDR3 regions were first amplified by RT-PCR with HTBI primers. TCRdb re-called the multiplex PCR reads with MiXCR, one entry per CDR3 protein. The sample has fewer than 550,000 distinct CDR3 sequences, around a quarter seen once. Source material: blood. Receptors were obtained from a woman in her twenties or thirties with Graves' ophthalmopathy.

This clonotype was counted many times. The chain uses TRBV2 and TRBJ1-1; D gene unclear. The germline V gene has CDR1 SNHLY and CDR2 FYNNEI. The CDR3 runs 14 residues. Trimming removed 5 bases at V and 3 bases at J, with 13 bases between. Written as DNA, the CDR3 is TGTGCCAGCAGTATGGGAGGGTGGGACACTGAAGCTTTCTTT. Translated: CASSMGGWDTEAFF.

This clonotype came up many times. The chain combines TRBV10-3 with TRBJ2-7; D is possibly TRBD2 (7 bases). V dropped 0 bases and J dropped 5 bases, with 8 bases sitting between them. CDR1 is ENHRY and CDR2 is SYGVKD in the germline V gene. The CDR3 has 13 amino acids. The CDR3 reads CAISESRGHEQYF. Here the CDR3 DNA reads TGTGCCATCAGTGAGTCGCGGGGGCACGAGCAGTACTTC.

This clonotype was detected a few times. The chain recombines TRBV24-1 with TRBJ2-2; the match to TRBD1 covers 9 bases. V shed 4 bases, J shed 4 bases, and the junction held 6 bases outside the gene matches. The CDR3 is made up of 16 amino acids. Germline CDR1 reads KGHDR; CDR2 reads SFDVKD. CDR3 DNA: TGTGCCACCAGTGACCCCGGGACAGGGACCACCGGGGAGCTGTTTTTT. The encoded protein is CATSDPGTGTTGELFF.